A single sample is the source of the 21 T cell receptor beta chains below, sequenced in a study of blood T cell repertoires in COVID-19. The table came from immunoSEQ multiplex PCR; TCRdb's copy has only in-frame clones and leaves some out. Among around 59,000 clones listed, around 73% were seen once. The sequencing sample was made of peripheral blood. The source is a man aged 80 or over with acute or convalescent COVID-19.

V gene TRBV7-9 combines with J gene TRBJ1-4; tentatively, D is TRBD1 (6 bases). This CDR3 region has 16 residues. Trimming stripped 4 bases from V and 8 bases from J, with 20 bases between. The germline V gene encodes CDR1 SEHNR and CDR2 FQNEAQ (reference sequence). In DNA form, the CDR3 reads TGTGCCAGCAGCTCGCACGGGGGGCTCGGGACGGAAAAACTGTTTTTT. Translation gives CASSSHGGLGTEKLFF. The whole variable domain, remainder taken from reference TRBV7-9 and TRBJ1-4, is DTGVSQNPRHKITKRGQNVTFRCDPISEHNRLYWYRQTLGQGPEFLTYFQNEAQLEKSRLLSDRFSAERPKGSFSTLEIQRTEQGDSAMYLCASSSHGGLGTEKLFFGSGTQLSVL.

The chain links TRBV6-6 to TRBJ2-4, with 12 nucleotides matching TRBD1. Germline-derived CDR1 and CDR2 are MNHNY and SVGAGI (reference sequence). V lost 6 bases and J lost 9; bases outside the gene matches: 6. CDR3 length equals 14 residues. The CDR3 coding sequence is TGTGCCAGCAGACTAGGGACAGGGGGCATCATTCAGTACTTC. The encoded protein is CASRLGTGGIIQYF.

The chain is built from TRBV11-3 and TRBJ1-1; D gene unclear. This CDR3 contains 14 residues. Germline V lookup: CDR1 SGHNT, CDR2 YENEEA. Trimming left V 5 bases short and J 5 bases short, with 15 bases between. Here the CDR3 DNA reads TGTGCCAGCAGCGTCCGGCTTGGAGGGACTGAAGCTTTCTTT. Encoded protein: CASSVRLGGTEAFF.

This chain links TRBV3-1 (or the pseudogene TRBV3-2) with TRBJ2-2; 8 nucleotides align to TRBD1. Germline V gives CDR1 LGHDT, CDR2 YNNKEL (reference sequence). With V trimmed by 3 bases and J by 3 bases, 3 bases remained unmatched. CDR3 length equals 15 residues. Written as DNA, the CDR3 is TGTGCCAGCAGCCAGCCGGGACAGGACACCGGGGAGCTGTTTTTT. Translated: CASSQPGQDTGELFF.

The CDR3 sequence is CASSQAPQGKGTDTQYF. In DNA form, the CDR3 reads TGCGCCAGCAGCCAAGCCCCGCAGGGGAAGGGCACAGATACGCAGTATTTT. This rearrangement joins TRBV4-1 to TRBJ2-3, with a possible D match to TRBD1 (6 bases). The germline V and J ends were trimmed by 1 base and 1 base, with 15 bases remaining between them. The CDR3 extends over 17 amino acids. Germline assignment: CDR1 MGHRA and CDR2 YSYEKL.

In DNA, the CDR3 is TGTGCCACCAGTGATTTGCCCGGGAGTCCTAGCACAGATACGCAGTATTTT. Translating it yields CATSDLPGSPSTDTQYF. The chain recombines TRBV24-1 with TRBJ2-3, with a weak D call TRBD2 (6 bases). CDR1 is KGHDR and CDR2 is SFDVKD in the germline V gene. The CDR3 covers 17 residues. Trimming left V 0 bases short and J 0 bases short, with 12 bases between.

The CDR3 loop reads CASSPRQNYGYTF. DNA of the CDR3: TGTGCCAGCAGCCCGCGGCAGAACTATGGCTACACCTTC. The gene calls are TRBV7-8 and TRBJ1-2; D gene uncertain. Trimming cost V 5 bases and J 2 bases, with 9 bases left between them. CDR1 and CDR2 from the germline V gene are SGHVS and FQNEAQ. This CDR3 region has 13 residues.

The gene calls are TRBV11-3 and TRBJ2-7; 14 bases align to TRBD2. Trimming at V came to 5 bases and at J to 6 bases, leaving 12 bases not matched to a gene. This CDR3 is 17 amino acids long. Per the germline V gene, CDR1 is SGHNT and CDR2 is YENEEA. In DNA, the CDR3 is TGTGCCAGCAGCAGGGGGGGACTAGCGGGAGCCCGTAGCGAGCAGTACTTC. Translated: CASSRGGLAGARSEQYF.

The rearrangement uses TRBV6-5 and TRBJ1-1, with D possibly TRBD1 on 5 matching bases. Germline V lookup: CDR1 MNHEY, CDR2 SVGAGI. The V and J ends lost 6 bases and 1 base respectively, with 12 bases between them. This CDR3 has 14 amino acids. The DNA for the CDR3 is TGTGCCAGCAGCCGGGACTTGAGGAACACTGAAGCTTTCTTT. As protein: CASSRDLRNTEAFF.

This chain uses TRBV5-1 with TRBJ2-3; TRBD2 aligns across 12 bases. Germline V lookup: CDR1 SGHRS, CDR2 YFSETQ. CDR3 length: 15 amino acids. V dropped 7 bases and J dropped 2; count of bases not matched to a gene: 5. The CDR3 sequence: CASQTSGGDTDTQYF. The CDR3 nucleotides read TGCGCCAGCCAGACTAGCGGGGGTGACACAGATACGCAGTATTTT.

The chain joins TRBV9 to TRBJ1-1; D unresolved. The CDR3 runs 17 residues. The V end lost 4 bases, the J end lost 1 base, and 20 bases lay between the germline ends. CDR1 SGDLS and CDR2 YYNGEE come from the germline V gene. In DNA form, the CDR3 reads TGTGCCAGCAGCCCATATCCTCGGTTAGTCCAGAACACTGAAGCTTTCTTT. This encodes CASSPYPRLVQNTEAFF.

The chain employs TRBV20-1 and TRBJ2-1; 9 bases line up with TRBD2. The CDR3 has 14 residues. Germline V gene data show CDR1 as DFQATT and CDR2 as SNEGSKA (reference sequence). V lost 3 bases and J lost 10; bases outside the gene matches: 10. The CDR3 DNA reads TGCAGTGCTAGTGGAGCGGGAGGAACTCGCGAGCAGTTCTTC. Translation: CSASGAGGTREQFF.

This clone was counted between two and nine times. The chain recombines TRBV28 with TRBJ1-2, with a tentative D call TRBD1 (5 bases). This CDR3 comprises 13 residues. V was shortened by 2 bases and J by 14 bases, with 18 bases between the two germline ends. In germline, CDR1 is MDHEN, CDR2 SYDVKM. The CDR3 DNA reads TGTGCCAGCAGTTTAACCAACGACAGAAGGCGGACCTTC. Protein sequence: CASSLTNDRRRTF.

The CDR3 protein is CATRQGEAYNEQFF. DNA for the CDR3: TGTGCCACCCGACAGGGGGAGGCCTACAATGAGCAGTTCTTC. The J gene is TRBJ2-1, the V gene TRBV6-5; 9 nucleotides line up with TRBD1. CDR1 and CDR2 (germline): MNHEY, SVGAGI. This CDR3 spans 14 amino acids. After removal of 10 bases from V and 2 bases from J, the junction contained 6 bases not matched to a gene.

J is TRBJ2-7 and V is TRBV9; 8 nucleotides line up with TRBD1. After removal of 5 bases from V and 5 bases from J, the junction contained 9 bases not matched to a gene. Germline values: CDR1 SGDLS, CDR2 YYNGEE. The CDR3 sequence is 14 residues long. This CDR3 reads CASSLGQGYHEQYF. Here the CDR3 DNA reads TGTGCCAGCAGTCTAGGACAGGGTTACCACGAGCAGTACTTC.

This clone has a handful of counts. The rearrangement uses TRBV29-1 and TRBJ1-2; D is unclear. Germline assignment: CDR1 SQVTM and CDR2 ANQGSEA. There are 14 residues in the CDR3. Between the trimmed V and J ends, which lost 4 bases and 6 bases, there was a span of 18 bases. CDR3 amino acids: CSVAQGFGRHGYTF. CDR3 bases: TGCAGCGTTGCGCAAGGATTCGGGAGGCATGGCTACACCTTC.

V gene TRBV4-1 combines with J gene TRBJ2-1; 10 positions agree with TRBD2. V shed 2 bases, J shed 6 bases, and the junction held 7 bases outside the gene matches. The CDR3 length is 16 residues. Germline lookup yields CDR1 MGHRA and CDR2 YSYEKL. CDR3 sequence: CASSQPTSGYGNEQFF. As DNA, the CDR3 is TGCGCCAGCAGCCAACCGACTAGCGGGTACGGCAATGAGCAGTTCTTC.

This chain links TRBV5-1 with TRBJ2-6; 7 bases agree with TRBD1. CDR3 size: 15 residues. Germline CDR1 reads SGHRS; CDR2 reads YFSETQ. Unmatched junction bases numbered 5, after V lost 4 bases and J lost 4 bases. CDR3 nucleotide sequence: TGCGCCAGCAGCACAGGGGATTTCGGGGCCAACGTCCTGACTTTC. This gives the protein CASSTGDFGANVLTF.

The gene calls are TRBV19 and TRBJ1-5; 7 bases are shared with TRBD1. The trim removed 7 bases at V and 3 bases at J, leaving 12 bases unmatched. Germline CDR1 LNHDA, CDR2 SQIVND (reference sequence). The CDR3 length is 16 residues. The chain's CDR3 is CASTDRGRGSNQPQHF. The CDR3 DNA reads as TGTGCCAGTACCGATAGGGGCAGGGGGTCCAATCAGCCCCAGCATTTT. Using reference TRBV19 and TRBJ1-5 for the parts outside the CDR3, the full variable domain is DGGITQSPKYLFRKEGQNVTLSCEQNLNHDAMYWYRQDPGQGLRLIYYSQIVNDFQKGDIAEGYSVSREKKESFPLTVTSAQKNPTAFYLCASTDRGRGSNQPQHFGDGTRLSIL.

The chain couples TRBV19 to TRBJ2-1; TRBD2 might be the D (5 bases). The CDR3 covers 15 residues. Trimming cost V 10 bases and J 2 bases, with 18 bases left between them. From germline, CDR1 is LNHDA and CDR2 SQIVND (reference sequence). CDR3 region: CATTQLGSPYNEQFF. The CDR3 DNA reads TGTGCCACCACTCAGTTAGGGAGCCCCTACAATGAGCAGTTCTTC.

The chain recombines TRBV11-3 with TRBJ1-1, with a weak D call TRBD1 (6 bases). This CDR3 spans 15 amino acids. With 5 bases removed from V and 0 bases from J, the gap between germline ends came to 13 bases. Germline loops: CDR1 SGHNT, CDR2 YENEEA. The chain's CDR3 is CASSIRQAMNTEAFF. The CDR3 nucleotides are TGTGCCAGCAGCATAAGACAGGCTATGAACACTGAAGCTTTCTTT.